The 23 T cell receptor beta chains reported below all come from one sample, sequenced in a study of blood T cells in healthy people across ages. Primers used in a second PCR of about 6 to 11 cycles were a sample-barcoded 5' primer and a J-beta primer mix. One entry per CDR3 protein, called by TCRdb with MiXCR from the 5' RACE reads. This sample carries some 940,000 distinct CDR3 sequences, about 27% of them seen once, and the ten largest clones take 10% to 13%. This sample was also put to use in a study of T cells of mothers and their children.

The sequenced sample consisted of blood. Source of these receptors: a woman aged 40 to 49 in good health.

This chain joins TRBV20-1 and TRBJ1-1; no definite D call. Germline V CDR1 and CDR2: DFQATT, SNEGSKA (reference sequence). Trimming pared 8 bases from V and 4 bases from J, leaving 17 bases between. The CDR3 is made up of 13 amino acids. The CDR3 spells CSPLTKRRTEAFF. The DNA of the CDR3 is TGCAGTCCACTGACGAAGCGGCGCACTGAAGCTTTCTTT.

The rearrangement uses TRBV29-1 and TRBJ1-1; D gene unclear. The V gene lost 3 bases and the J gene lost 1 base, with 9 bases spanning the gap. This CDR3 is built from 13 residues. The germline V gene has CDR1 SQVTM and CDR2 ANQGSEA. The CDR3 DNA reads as TGCAGCGTTGAGATCCGGCAGAACACTGAAGCTTTCTTT. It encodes CSVEIRQNTEAFF.

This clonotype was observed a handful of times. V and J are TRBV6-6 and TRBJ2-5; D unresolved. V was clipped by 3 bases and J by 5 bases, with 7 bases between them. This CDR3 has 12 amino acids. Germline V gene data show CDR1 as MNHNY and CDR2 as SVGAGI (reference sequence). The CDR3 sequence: CASSYRSETQYF. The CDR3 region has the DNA TGTGCCAGCAGTTATAGATCGGAGACCCAGTACTTC.

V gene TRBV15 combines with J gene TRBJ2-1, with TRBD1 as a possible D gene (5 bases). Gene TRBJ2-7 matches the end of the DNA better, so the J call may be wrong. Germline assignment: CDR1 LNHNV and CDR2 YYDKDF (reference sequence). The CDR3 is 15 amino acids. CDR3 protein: CATSREGASYNEQYF. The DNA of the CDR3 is TGTGCCACCAGCAGAGAAGGGGCCTCCTACAATGAGCAGTACTTC.

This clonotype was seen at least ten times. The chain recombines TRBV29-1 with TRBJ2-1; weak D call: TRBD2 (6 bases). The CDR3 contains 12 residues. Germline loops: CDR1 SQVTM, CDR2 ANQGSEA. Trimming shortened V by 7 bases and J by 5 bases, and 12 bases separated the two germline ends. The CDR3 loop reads CSETREDNEQFF. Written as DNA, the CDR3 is TGCAGCGAGACAAGGGAGGACAATGAGCAGTTCTTC.

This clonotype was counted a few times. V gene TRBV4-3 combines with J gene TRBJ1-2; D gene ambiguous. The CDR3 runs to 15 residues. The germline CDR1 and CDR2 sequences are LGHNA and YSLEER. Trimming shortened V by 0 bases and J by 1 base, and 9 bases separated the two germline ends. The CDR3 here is CASSQERIVNYGYTF. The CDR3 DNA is TGCGCCAGCAGCCAAGAGAGGATCGTTAACTATGGCTACACCTTC.

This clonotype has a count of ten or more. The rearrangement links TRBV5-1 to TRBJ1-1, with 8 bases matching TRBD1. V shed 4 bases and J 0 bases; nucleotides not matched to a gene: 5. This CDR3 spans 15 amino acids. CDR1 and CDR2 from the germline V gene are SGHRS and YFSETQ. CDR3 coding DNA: TGCGCCAGCAGCCTGGGACAGGCCATGAACACTGAAGCTTTCTTT. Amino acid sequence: CASSLGQAMNTEAFF.

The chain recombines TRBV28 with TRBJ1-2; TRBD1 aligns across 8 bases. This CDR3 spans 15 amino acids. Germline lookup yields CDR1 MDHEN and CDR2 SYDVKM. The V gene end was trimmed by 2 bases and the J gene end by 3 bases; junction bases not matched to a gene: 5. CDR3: CASSLGRGRDYGYTF. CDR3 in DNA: TGTGCCAGCAGTTTAGGCAGGGGGCGCGACTATGGCTACACCTTC.

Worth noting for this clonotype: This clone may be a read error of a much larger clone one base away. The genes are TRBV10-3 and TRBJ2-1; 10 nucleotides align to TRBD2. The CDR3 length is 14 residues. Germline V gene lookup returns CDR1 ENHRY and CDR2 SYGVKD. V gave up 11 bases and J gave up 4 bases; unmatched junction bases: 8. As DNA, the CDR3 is TGTGCCTCCCGAGCGGGGGGGAATTACAATGAGCAGTTCTTC. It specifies CASRAGGNYNEQFF.

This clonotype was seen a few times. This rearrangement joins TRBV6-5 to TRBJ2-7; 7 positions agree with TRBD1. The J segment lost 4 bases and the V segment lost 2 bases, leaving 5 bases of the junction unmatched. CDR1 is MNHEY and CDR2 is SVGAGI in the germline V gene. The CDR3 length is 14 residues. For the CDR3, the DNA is TGTGCCAGCAGTTACACCGGGACAGAGTACGAGCAGTACTTC. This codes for CASSYTGTEYEQYF.

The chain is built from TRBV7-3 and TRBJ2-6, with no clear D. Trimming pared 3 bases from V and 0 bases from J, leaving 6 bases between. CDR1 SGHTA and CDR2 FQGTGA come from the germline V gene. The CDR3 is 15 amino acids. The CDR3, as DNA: TGTGCCAGCAGCTTTCAACCCTCTGGGGCCAACGTCCTGACTTTC. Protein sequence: CASSFQPSGANVLTF.

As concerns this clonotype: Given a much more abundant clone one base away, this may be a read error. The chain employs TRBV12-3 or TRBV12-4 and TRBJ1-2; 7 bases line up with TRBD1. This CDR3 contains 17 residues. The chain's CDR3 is CASSPDRRRHINHGYTF. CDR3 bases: TGTGCCAGCAGTCCGGACAGGCGTCGACACATTAACCATGGCTACACCTTC.

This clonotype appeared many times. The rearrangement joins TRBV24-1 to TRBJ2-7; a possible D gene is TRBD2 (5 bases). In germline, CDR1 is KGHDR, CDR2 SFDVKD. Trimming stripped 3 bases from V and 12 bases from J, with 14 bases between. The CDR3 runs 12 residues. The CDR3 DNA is TGTGCCACCAGTGATCTCCGAGGGCCTCTGTACTTC. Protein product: CATSDLRGPLYF.

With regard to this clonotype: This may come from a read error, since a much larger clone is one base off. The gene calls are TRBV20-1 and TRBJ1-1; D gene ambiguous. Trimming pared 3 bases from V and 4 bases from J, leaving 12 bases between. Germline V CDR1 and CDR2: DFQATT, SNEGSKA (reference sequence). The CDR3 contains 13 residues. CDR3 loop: CSASEGLTTEAFF. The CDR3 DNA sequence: TGCAGTGCTAGCGAAGGACTTACCACTGAAGCTTTCTTT.

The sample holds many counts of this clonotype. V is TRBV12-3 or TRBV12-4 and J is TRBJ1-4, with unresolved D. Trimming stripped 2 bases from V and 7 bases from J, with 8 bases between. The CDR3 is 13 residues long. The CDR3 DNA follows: TGTGCCAGCAGTTTATACCGGGGTGAAAAACTGTTTTTT. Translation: CASSLYRGEKLFF.

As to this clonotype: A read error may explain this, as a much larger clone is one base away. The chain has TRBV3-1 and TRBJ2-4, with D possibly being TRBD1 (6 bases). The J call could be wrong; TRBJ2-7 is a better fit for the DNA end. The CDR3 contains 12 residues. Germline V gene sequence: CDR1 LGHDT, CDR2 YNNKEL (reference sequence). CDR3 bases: TGTGCCGGCAGTCACCCAGGGGACGAGCAGTACTTC. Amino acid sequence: CAGSHPGDEQYF.

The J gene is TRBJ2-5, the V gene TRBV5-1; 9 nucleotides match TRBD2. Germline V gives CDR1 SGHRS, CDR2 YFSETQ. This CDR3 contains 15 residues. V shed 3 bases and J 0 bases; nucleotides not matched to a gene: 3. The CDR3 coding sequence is TGCGCCAGCAGCTACGTAGCGGGGGACCAAGAGACCCAGTACTTC. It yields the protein CASSYVAGDQETQYF.

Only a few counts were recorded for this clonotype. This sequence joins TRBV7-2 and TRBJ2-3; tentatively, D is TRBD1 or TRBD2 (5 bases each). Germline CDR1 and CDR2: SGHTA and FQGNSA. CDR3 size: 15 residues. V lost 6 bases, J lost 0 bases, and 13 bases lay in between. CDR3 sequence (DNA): TGTGCCAGCAGAAAAGAGGGGCTGAGCACAGATACGCAGTATTTT. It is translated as CASRKEGLSTDTQYF.

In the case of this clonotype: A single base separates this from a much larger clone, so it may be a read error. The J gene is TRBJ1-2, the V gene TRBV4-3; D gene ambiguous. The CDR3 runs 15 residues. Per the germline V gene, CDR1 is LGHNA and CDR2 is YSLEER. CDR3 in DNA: TGCGCCAGCAGCAAAGATCGGGTGTCGGACTATGGCTACACCTTC. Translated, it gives CASSKDRVSDYGYTF.

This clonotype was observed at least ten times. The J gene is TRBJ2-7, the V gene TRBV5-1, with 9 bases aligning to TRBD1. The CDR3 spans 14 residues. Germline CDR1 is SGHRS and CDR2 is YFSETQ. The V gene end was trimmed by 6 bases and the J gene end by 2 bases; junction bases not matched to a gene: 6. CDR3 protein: CASKGGTGPYEQYF. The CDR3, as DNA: TGCGCCAGCAAAGGGGGGACAGGGCCCTACGAGCAGTACTTC.

CDR3: CASRQGALAGELFF. The CDR3, as DNA: TGTGCCAGTCGACAGGGGGCGCTTGCCGGGGAGCTGTTTTTT. The chain carries TRBV3-1 and TRBJ2-2; 10 bases are shared with TRBD1. V lost 9 bases, J lost 6 bases, and 7 bases stayed unmatched. The CDR3 extends over 14 amino acids. Germline-derived CDR1 and CDR2 are LGHDT and YNNKEL (reference sequence).

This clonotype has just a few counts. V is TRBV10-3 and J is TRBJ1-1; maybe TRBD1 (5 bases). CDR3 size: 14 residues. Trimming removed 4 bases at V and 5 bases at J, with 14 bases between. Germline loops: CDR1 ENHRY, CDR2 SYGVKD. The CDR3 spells CAISAAGERTEAFF. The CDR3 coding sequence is TGTGCCATCAGTGCCGCGGGGGAGCGGACTGAAGCTTTCTTT.

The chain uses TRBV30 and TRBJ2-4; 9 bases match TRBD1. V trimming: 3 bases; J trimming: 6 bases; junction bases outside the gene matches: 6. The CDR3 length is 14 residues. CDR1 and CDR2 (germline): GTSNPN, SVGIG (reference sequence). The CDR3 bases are TGTGCCTGGAGCCTCGACAGGGGGAGAAACATTCAGTACTTC. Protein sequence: CAWSLDRGRNIQYF.